This T cell receptor beta chain was sequenced for a study of shared clonotypes between healthy human individuals. As for the study in general: Donor composition was a couple of women and three men, aged 18 to 49. Three CD4 naive, three CD4 memory, two CD8 naive and one CD8 memory plate were used per donor.

Per the study methods: Junction-only sequences without quality scores came from ImmunoSEQ, so filtering differed. Measured with immunoSEQ multiplex PCR; TCRdb has only the in-frame clones, and not every one. The DNA was the basis for D and trimming; V, J and clone size are from that table. The sample comprises roughly 200,000 clones, approximately 61% of which are singletons, and about 10% rests with the top ten. Study outcomes and limitations: Across subsets, estimated richness was generally greater for naive than for memory populations.

The CDR3 sequence is 15 residues long. With 5 bases clipped from V and 0 bases from J, the junction kept 7 bases outside the gene matches. Germline V lookup: CDR1 SGHAT, CDR2 FQNNGV. Comments on this clone: The antigen is undetermined.

The rearrangement joins TRBV11-2 to TRBJ2-7; TRBD1 matches at 7 bases. The source material was memory CD4+ T cells sorted from blood. Subset defined: CD45RA-negative fraction. The sequence was obtained from a man aged 30 to 39 in good health. CDR3 DNA: TGTGCCAGCAGCCAGGACAGGCCGTTCTCCTACGAGCAGTACTTC. This sequence encodes CASSQDRPFSYEQYF.